The sample holds one count of the clone carrying this TCR beta chain. What it recognizes is unknown. The table came from immunoSEQ multiplex PCR; TCRdb's copy has only in-frame clones and leaves some out. The data hold around 190,000 clones, with 86% observed a single time. The data derive from a study of cytomegalovirus exposure and HLA in healthy donors. Turning to the study itself: In a later analysis, the roughly 120 validation repertoires were reported to have used the same platform as the 666 first-cohort repertoires.

Germline CDR1 LNHNV, CDR2 YYDKDF (reference sequence). Losses at the gene ends were 1 base for V and 8 bases for J; bases not matched to a gene: 7. The CDR3 runs to 15 residues. Study outcomes and limitations: Among TCR beta chains, those listed as cytomegalovirus-associated numbered roughly 150. Some public TCRs appeared in many individuals, while most sequences were rare.

The TCR sequence derives from a man between 25 and 39 years old in good health and CMV-seropositive. The chain carries TRBV15 and TRBJ2-1; 8 bases line up with TRBD1. Specimen: PBMCs. The CDR3 DNA is TGTGCCACCAGCAGAGCGGTCGGACAGGGAGATGAGCAGTTCTTC. Translated: CATSRAVGQGDEQFF.